The rows below give T cell receptor beta chains drawn from one sample of a study of OX40 agonist ivuxolimab in advanced cancers. The repertoire was sequenced with immunoSEQ multiplex PCR; TCRdb's copy has only in-frame clones and lacks some. The table has 46,000 or so clones, approximately 86% seen once. The source material was CD4+ or CD8+ T cells sorted from blood, sampled in a trial of the OX40 agonist ivuxolimab. These receptors originate from an adult with an advanced solid tumor such as melanoma, head and neck, liver or kidney cancer. CDR3s include the opening cysteine and the closing phenylalanine or tryptophan. A D gene is named only where the DNA matches it firmly. Only part of the rows carry a size: once, few, many, or a class if the clone is expanded.

d_call: TRBD1; clone_size: -; j_call: TRBJ1-5; v_call: TRBV27; cdr3_length: 14; cdr3_aa: CASRPGTGNQPQHF; cdr3_nt: TGTGCCAGCAGACCTGGGACAGGCAATCAGCCCCAGCATTTT
d_call: -; clone_size: once; j_call: TRBJ2-1; v_call: TRBV9; cdr3_length: 15; cdr3_aa: CASSASSLSYNEQFF; cdr3_nt: TGTGCCAGCAGCGCCTCTAGTTTATCCTACAATGAGCAGTTCTTC
d_call: -; clone_size: -; j_call: TRBJ2-3; v_call: TRBV5-1; cdr3_length: 15; cdr3_aa: CASSLAVTITDTQYF; cdr3_nt: TGCGCCAGCAGCTTGGCTGTGACTATCACAGATACGCAGTATTTT
d_call: TRBD1; clone_size: -; j_call: TRBJ1-6; v_call: TRBV18; cdr3_length: 18; cdr3_aa: CASSPSRDRGKSNSPLHF; cdr3_nt: TGTGCCAGCTCACCTTCCCGGGACAGGGGAAAGAGTAATTCACCCCTCCACTTT
d_call: -; clone_size: -; j_call: TRBJ2-1; v_call: TRBV13; cdr3_length: 14; cdr3_aa: CASSAGSSYNEQFF; cdr3_nt: TGTGCCAGCAGCGCAGGATCTTCTTACAATGAGCAGTTCTTC
d_call: TRBD1; clone_size: once; j_call: TRBJ2-7; v_call: TRBV27; cdr3_length: 15; cdr3_aa: CASSLYTGVAYEQYF; cdr3_nt: TGTGCCAGCAGTCTCTATACAGGGGTCGCCTACGAGCAGTACTTC
d_call: -; clone_size: -; j_call: TRBJ2-7; v_call: TRBV25-1; cdr3_length: 13; cdr3_aa: CASSERHQYEQYF; cdr3_nt: TGTGCCAGCAGTGAGAGACACCAATACGAGCAGTACTTC
d_call: TRBD2; clone_size: -; j_call: TRBJ2-3; v_call: TRBV11-2; cdr3_length: 17; cdr3_aa: CASSLRAGHPSTDTQYF; cdr3_nt: TGTGCCAGCAGCTTAAGAGCGGGGCATCCTAGCACAGATACGCAGTATTTT
d_call: -; clone_size: -; j_call: TRBJ1-1; v_call: TRBV19; cdr3_length: 13; cdr3_aa: CAMRRGPASPAFF; cdr3_nt: TGTGCCATGAGGCGGGGGCCCGCTTCGCCAGCTTTCTTT
d_call: TRBD2; clone_size: -; j_call: TRBJ2-7; v_call: TRBV7-9; cdr3_length: 15; cdr3_aa: CASSPRGGGAYEQYF; cdr3_nt: TGTGCCAGCAGCCCGCGGGGCGGGGGGGCCTACGAGCAGTACTTC
d_call: TRBD2; clone_size: few; j_call: TRBJ2-2; v_call: TRBV7-2; cdr3_length: 18; cdr3_aa: CASSFISVRAGGTGELFF; cdr3_nt: TGTGCCAGCAGCTTTATCTCAGTCCGGGCGGGGGGCACCGGGGAGCTGTTTTTT
d_call: -; clone_size: -; j_call: TRBJ2-5; v_call: TRBV28; cdr3_length: 13; cdr3_aa: CASTQGGGETQYF; cdr3_nt: TGTGCCAGCACCCAAGGGGGGGGAGAGACCCAGTACTTC
d_call: -; clone_size: -; j_call: TRBJ2-1; v_call: TRBV13; cdr3_length: 14; cdr3_aa: CASSLGGARNEQFF; cdr3_nt: TGTGCCAGCAGCTTAGGGGGGGCGCGGAATGAGCAGTTCTTC
d_call: TRBD2; clone_size: -; j_call: TRBJ2-1; v_call: TRBV7-7; cdr3_length: 14; cdr3_aa: CASSPGLAGTEQFF; cdr3_nt: TGTGCCAGCAGCCCCGGACTAGCGGGGACTGAGCAGTTCTTC
d_call: TRBD1; clone_size: -; j_call: TRBJ2-3; v_call: TRBV28; cdr3_length: 17; cdr3_aa: CASSPSRTEGAADTQYF; cdr3_nt: TGTGCCAGCAGTCCGAGCAGAACCGAGGGGGCGGCAGATACGCAGTATTTT
d_call: -; clone_size: -; j_call: TRBJ2-1; v_call: TRBV16; cdr3_length: 12; cdr3_aa: CASSQFVDVPFF; cdr3_nt: TGTGCCAGCAGCCAATTTGTCGATGTTCCGTTCTTC
d_call: TRBD1; clone_size: medium-sized; j_call: TRBJ1-4; v_call: TRBV5-5; cdr3_length: 17; cdr3_aa: CASSSDRGASTNEKLFF; cdr3_nt: TGTGCCAGCAGCTCGGACAGGGGGGCCTCAACTAATGAAAAACTGTTTTTT
d_call: -; clone_size: -; j_call: TRBJ2-1; v_call: TRBV9; cdr3_length: 15; cdr3_aa: CASSVDAGEANEQFF; cdr3_nt: TGTGCCAGCAGCGTAGATGCAGGGGAAGCCAATGAGCAGTTCTTC
d_call: -; clone_size: -; j_call: TRBJ2-7; v_call: TRBV27; cdr3_length: 15; cdr3_aa: CASSLEAVGSYEQYF; cdr3_nt: TGTGCCAGCAGTTTAGAGGCAGTCGGATCCTACGAGCAGTACTTC
d_call: -; clone_size: -; j_call: TRBJ1-1; v_call: TRBV14; cdr3_length: 12; cdr3_aa: CASSQGRSEAFF; cdr3_nt: TGTGCCAGCAGCCAAGGTCGGAGTGAAGCTTTCTTT
d_call: TRBD1; clone_size: -; j_call: TRBJ1-5; v_call: TRBV7-9; cdr3_length: 17; cdr3_aa: CASSGWDREGGNQPQHF; cdr3_nt: TGTGCCAGCAGCGGCTGGGACAGGGAAGGCGGCAATCAGCCCCAGCATTTT
d_call: -; clone_size: few; j_call: TRBJ1-1; v_call: TRBV7-9; cdr3_length: 10; cdr3_aa: CASSWAEAFF; cdr3_nt: TGTGCCAGCAGCTGGGCTGAAGCTTTCTTT
d_call: -; clone_size: -; j_call: TRBJ2-7; v_call: TRBV13; cdr3_length: 13; cdr3_aa: CASSPGRDREQYF; cdr3_nt: TGTGCCAGCAGCCCAGGGCGGGACAGAGAGCAGTACTTC
d_call: TRBD2; clone_size: -; j_call: TRBJ2-3; v_call: TRBV28; cdr3_length: 15; cdr3_aa: CASSSREGLTDTQYF; cdr3_nt: TGTGCCAGCAGTTCGAGGGAGGGCCTGACAGATACGCAGTATTTT
d_call: -; clone_size: -; j_call: TRBJ2-1; v_call: TRBV5-6; cdr3_length: 13; cdr3_aa: CASSWLGDNEQFF; cdr3_nt: TGTGCCAGCAGCTGGCTGGGGGACAATGAGCAGTTCTTC
d_call: -; clone_size: -; j_call: TRBJ2-3; v_call: TRBV7-9; cdr3_length: 16; cdr3_aa: CASSNPVASTDHTQYF; cdr3_nt: TGTGCCAGCAGTAACCCGGTAGCTAGCACAGATCATACGCAGTATTTT
d_call: -; clone_size: -; j_call: TRBJ2-7; v_call: TRBV7-9; cdr3_length: 13; cdr3_aa: CASSGQTDYEQYF; cdr3_nt: TGTGCCAGCAGTGGGCAAACCGACTACGAGCAGTACTTC